The 29 T cell receptor beta chains below all came from one sample that was sequenced in a study of T cell changes during pregnancy in multiple sclerosis. Assay: immunoSEQ multiplex PCR; the TCRdb copy retains only in-frame clones and omits some. The sample holds about 39,000 clones, about 94% seen once. Sample: peripheral blood, taken in the third trimester of pregnancy. The receptors derive from a female donor with multiple sclerosis, enrolled in a pregnancy study.

This sequence joins TRBV10-2 and TRBJ2-2; D gene unclear. Germline lookup yields CDR1 WSHSY and CDR2 SAAADI. The CDR3 sequence is 14 residues long. Deletions cut 7 bases from V and 3 bases from J, with 12 bases between. CDR3 loop: CASNGRSYTGELFF. In DNA, the CDR3 is TGCGCCAGCAATGGCCGCTCATACACCGGGGAGCTGTTTTTT.

The genes are TRBV5-6 and TRBJ2-2, with unresolved D. The CDR3 is 18 residues long. Trimming left V 2 bases short and J 2 bases short, with 19 bases between. Germline V CDR1 and CDR2: SGHDT, YYEEEE. CDR3 nucleotide sequence: TGTGCCAGCAGCTTTCGACACGACCTTAACCCAAACACCGGGGAGCTGTTTTTT. It is translated as CASSFRHDLNPNTGELFF.

The rearrangement uses TRBV28 and TRBJ2-5; tentative D call: TRBD1 (6 bases). The ends were cut back, 5 bases at V and 2 bases at J, with 18 bases in the middle. CDR1 MDHEN and CDR2 SYDVKM come from the germline V gene. This CDR3 spans 16 amino acids. The CDR3 sequence is CASSPGRGQPQETQYF. The CDR3 DNA reads TGTGCCAGCAGTCCGGGACGAGGACAGCCACAAGAGACCCAGTACTTC.

Here the CDR3 reads CASSPAGQGLYEQYF. In nucleotides, the CDR3 is TGTGCCAGCTCACCCGCGGGACAGGGGCTCTACGAGCAGTACTTC. The chain employs TRBV18 and TRBJ2-7; TRBD1 aligns across 10 bases. The CDR3 has 15 residues. Losses at the gene ends were 3 bases for V and 3 bases for J; bases not matched to a gene: 5. The germline V gene encodes CDR1 KGHSH and CDR2 LQKENI.

The chain is built from TRBV7-2 and TRBJ2-7; D may be TRBD2 (6 bases). The ends were cut back, 3 bases at V and 0 bases at J, with 9 bases in the middle. Germline V gene sequence: CDR1 SGHTA, CDR2 FQGNSA. The CDR3 is 14 amino acids. The DNA of the CDR3 is TGTGCCAGCAGCTTCGCGGGGAACTCCTACGAGCAGTACTTC. It encodes CASSFAGNSYEQYF. Drawing the rest from reference TRBV7-2 and TRBJ2-7, the complete variable domain is GAGVSQSPSNKVTEKGKDVELRCDPISGHTALYWYRQSLGQGLEFLIYFQGNSAPDKSGLPSDRFSAERTGGSVSTLTIQRTQQEDSAVYLCASSFAGNSYEQYFGPGTRLTVT.

This chain uses TRBV7-3 with TRBJ2-1; 15 nucleotides align to TRBD2. Trimming at V came to 5 bases and at J to 10 bases, leaving 9 bases not matched to a gene. The CDR3 contains 16 residues. From germline, CDR1 is SGHTA and CDR2 FQGTGA. CDR3 coding DNA: TGTGCCAGCAGCGTGAGGACTAGCGGGAGGGAAGCCGAGCAGTTCTTC. Translating gives CASSVRTSGREAEQFF.

The V and J genes are TRBV11-2 and TRBJ2-7; D remains ambiguous. Germline lookup yields CDR1 SGHAT and CDR2 FQNNGV. The ends were cut back, 1 base at V and 3 bases at J, with 10 bases in the middle. The length of the CDR3 is 14 residues. For the CDR3, the DNA is TGTGCCAGCAGCTTAGTAACAGATATCTACGAGCAGTACTTC. Its protein is CASSLVTDIYEQYF.

V and J are TRBV21-1 and TRBJ1-5; the D call of TRBD1 is as the table states it, not checked on the DNA. TRBV21-1 is a pseudogene. CDR3 length equals 19 residues. CDR3 region: CASSKDLGQRGDSNQPQHF. As DNA, the CDR3 is TGTGCCAGCAGCAAAGATCTGGGACAGAGAGGGGATAGCAATCAGCCCCAGCATTTT.

The chain links TRBV19 to TRBJ2-2, with D unclear. Trimming took off 3 bases at V and 0 bases at J, with 11 bases between the two ends. The CDR3 is made up of 16 amino acids. CDR1 LNHDA and CDR2 SQIVND come from the germline V gene (reference sequence). Written as DNA, the CDR3 is TGTGCCAGTAGTATTGGAAGCAGGACGAACACCGGGGAGCTGTTTTTT. It is translated as CASSIGSRTNTGELFF.

This rearrangement joins TRBV5-5 to TRBJ2-3, with a possible D match to TRBD2 (7 bases). Trimming shortened V by 7 bases and J by 2 bases, and 20 bases separated the two germline ends. CDR1 and CDR2 (germline): SGHKS, YYEKEE (reference sequence). The CDR3 spans 16 residues. The CDR3 nucleotides are TGTGCCAGCCCCGGGGGTGGGGGGGCGTTCACAGATACGCAGTATTTT. Translating gives CASPGGGGAFTDTQYF.

The chain joins TRBV19 to TRBJ1-3; D uncertain. This CDR3 has 15 amino acids. The V gene lost 6 bases and the J gene lost 5 bases, with 17 bases spanning the gap. Germline lookup yields CDR1 LNHDA and CDR2 SQIVND (reference sequence). DNA for the CDR3: TGTGCCAGTAGCGCCCAGGTAACCGGGAGAAACACCATATATTTT. Translation gives CASSAQVTGRNTIYF.

The chain has TRBV18 and TRBJ2-7, with 8 nucleotides matching TRBD1. The junction had 4 bases not matched to a gene; V was cut back by 6 bases and J by 6 bases. This CDR3 is built from 12 residues. Germline V gene data show CDR1 as KGHSH and CDR2 as LQKENI. CDR3 region: CASSQGAGEQYF. The CDR3 DNA sequence: TGTGCCAGCTCCCAGGGGGCGGGCGAGCAGTACTTC.

V usage is TRBV12-5 and J usage is TRBJ1-5, with a possible D match to TRBD1 (5 bases). Germline V gene lookup returns CDR1 LGHNT and CDR2 FRNRAP. CDR3 length: 15 residues. V shed 0 bases and J shed 2 bases, with 8 bases lying between them. Here the CDR3 DNA reads TGTGCTAGTGGTTTGGTAGCGACAGGCAATCAGCCCCAGCATTTT. It is translated as CASGLVATGNQPQHF.

The V gene is TRBV6-5, the J gene TRBJ2-5; D may be TRBD2 (5 bases). The V gene lost 9 bases and the J gene lost 1 base, with 12 bases spanning the gap. Germline CDR1 is MNHEY and CDR2 is SVGAGI. The CDR3 consists of 13 residues. CDR3 in DNA: TGTGCCAGTAGCTCGGGGTTCCAAGAGACCCAGTACTTC. Translated: CASSSGFQETQYF.

This clone was counted a single time. The rearrangement links TRBV9 to TRBJ1-4; D is perhaps TRBD1 (6 bases). In germline, CDR1 is SGDLS, CDR2 YYNGEE. This CDR3 region has 13 residues. Trimming shortened V by 5 bases and J by 7 bases, and 12 bases separated the two germline ends. The CDR3: CASRGGEGEKLFF. As DNA, the CDR3 is TGTGCCAGCAGAGGGGGGGAAGGTGAAAAACTGTTTTTT.

J is TRBJ1-2 and V is TRBV10-3; D is unclear. Germline lookup yields CDR1 ENHRY and CDR2 SYGVKD. Trimming cost V 4 bases and J 4 bases, with 13 bases left between them. There are 14 residues in the CDR3. In DNA form, the CDR3 reads TGTGCCATCAGTGCTGGAGGAGCGCCCTATGGCTACACCTTC. Protein sequence: CAISAGGAPYGYTF.

The V gene is TRBV28, the J gene TRBJ1-1, with 7 bases identical to TRBD1. CDR3 length equals 14 residues. V trimming: 3 bases; J trimming: 7 bases; junction bases outside the gene matches: 8. Germline V lookup: CDR1 MDHEN, CDR2 SYDVKM. The CDR3, as DNA: TGTGCCAGCAGTTTGCACTTCCGGGACAGTGAAGCTTTCTTT. It yields the protein CASSLHFRDSEAFF.

The chain joins TRBV5-1 to TRBJ1-2, with a possible D match to TRBD1 (5 bases). The CDR3 runs to 20 residues. From germline, CDR1 is SGHRS and CDR2 YFSETQ. V lost 1 base and J 8 bases, leaving 33 bases between the germline ends. The chain's CDR3 is CASSLTFWQAKDIKMRGYTF. The CDR3 coding sequence is TGCGCCAGCAGCTTGACTTTCTGGCAGGCGAAGGACATAAAAATGAGGGGCTACACCTTC.

V and J are TRBV5-1 and TRBJ1-4; 8 bases are shared with TRBD1. The CDR3 contains 16 residues. Germline CDR1 is SGHRS and CDR2 is YFSETQ. With V trimmed by 4 bases and J by 10 bases, 15 bases remained unmatched. CDR3 nucleotides: TGCGCCAGCAGCCTAAAGGGTGGCCAGGGGGCTCTAAAACTGTTTTTT. Translated, it gives CASSLKGGQGALKLFF.

The chain recombines TRBV19 with TRBJ1-2; D gene uncertain. Germline-derived CDR1 and CDR2 are LNHDA and SQIVND (reference sequence). The CDR3 runs to 13 residues. V shed 3 bases and J shed 8 bases, with 13 bases lying between them. The CDR3 protein is CASSILRGEGYTF. The CDR3 coding sequence is TGTGCCAGTAGTATCTTACGGGGTGAAGGCTACACCTTC.

CDR3 region: CAVGLAGGPVYNEQFF. The CDR3 coding sequence is TGTGCCGTGGGACTAGCGGGAGGGCCGGTCTACAATGAGCAGTTCTTC. The chain recombines TRBV7-8 with TRBJ2-1; TRBD2 matches 16 bases. V trimming: 11 bases; J trimming: 3 bases; junction bases outside the gene matches: 7. This CDR3 is built from 16 residues. CDR1 and CDR2 from the germline V gene are SGHVS and FQNEAQ.

This rearrangement joins TRBV4-1 to TRBJ2-4; D is unresolved. CDR3 length equals 14 residues. Germline loops: CDR1 MGHRA, CDR2 YSYEKL. The V and J ends lost 2 bases and 0 bases respectively, with 5 bases between them. Here the CDR3 DNA reads TGCGCCAGCAGCCAACTACTAGCCAAAAACATTCAGTACTTC. Translating it yields CASSQLLAKNIQYF.

The chain carries TRBV29-1 and TRBJ2-2, with 7 bases lining up with TRBD1. Germline V gene data show CDR1 as SQVTM and CDR2 as ANQGSEA. With V trimmed by 5 bases and J by 1 base, 7 bases remained unmatched. This CDR3 has 15 amino acids. CDR3 DNA: TGCAGCGTTAAACAGGGGTACCAGAACACCGGGGAGCTGTTTTTT. It encodes CSVKQGYQNTGELFF.

The chain links TRBV4-1 to TRBJ2-7, with D tentatively TRBD2 (6 bases). With 5 bases removed from V and 0 bases from J, the gap between germline ends came to 11 bases. The length of the CDR3 is 14 residues. Germline assignment: CDR1 MGHRA and CDR2 YSYEKL. The CDR3 DNA reads TGCGCCAGCAGCTCAGGAGGGAGCTCCTACGAGCAGTACTTC. It is translated as CASSSGGSSYEQYF.

The chain carries TRBV9 and TRBJ2-5, with a weak D call TRBD2 (6 bases). Trimming took off 2 bases at V and 5 bases at J, with 16 bases between the two ends. The CDR3 totals 15 residues. Germline V lookup: CDR1 SGDLS, CDR2 YYNGEE. CDR3 nucleotide sequence: TGTGCCAGCAGCGTCCCGCTCGCGGGAAGGGAGACCCAGTACTTC. Translation gives CASSVPLAGRETQYF.

The chain has TRBV13 and TRBJ2-7; 8 bases align to TRBD2. The V gene end was trimmed by 1 base and the J gene end by 0 bases; junction bases not matched to a gene: 8. This CDR3 is built from 17 residues. The germline CDR1 and CDR2 sequences are PRHDT and FYEKMQ (reference sequence). In DNA, the CDR3 is TGTGCCAGCAGCTTAGTGGGGGAGCGGGAGAACTCCTACGAGCAGTACTTC. Protein product: CASSLVGERENSYEQYF.

The gene calls are TRBV18 and TRBJ2-7; the D is unclear. Germline loops: CDR1 KGHSH, CDR2 LQKENI. This CDR3 is 13 amino acids long. Trimming took off 1 base at V and 6 bases at J, with 10 bases between the two ends. DNA for the CDR3: TGTGCCAGCTCACCACAGCAGACTCGCGAGCAGTACTTC. This gives the protein CASSPQQTREQYF. Combining the CDR3 with reference TRBV18 and TRBJ2-7 gives the whole variable domain NAGVMQNPRHLVRRRGQEARLRCSPMKGHSHVYWYRQLPEEGLKFMVYLQKENIIDESGMPKERFSAEFPKEGPSILRIQQVVRGDSAAYFCASSPQQTREQYFGPGTRLTVT.

The V call is TRBV27, the J call TRBJ2-7; 9 nucleotides align to TRBD2. CDR1 is MNHEY and CDR2 is SMNVEV in the germline V gene (reference sequence). There are 15 residues in the CDR3. J was trimmed by 4 bases and V by 2 bases; bases with no gene match: 6. CDR3 sequence (DNA): TGTGCCAGCAGTTTAATAGCGGGAGCGAATTACGAGCAGTACTTC. Residues: CASSLIAGANYEQYF.

In its sample, this clone was seen once. V is TRBV5-1 and J is TRBJ1-4; no definite D call. Germline V gene data show CDR1 as SGHRS and CDR2 as YFSETQ. With 0 bases removed from V and 0 bases from J, the gap between germline ends came to 6 bases. The CDR3 length is 15 residues. The DNA for the CDR3 is TGCGCCAGCAGCTTGGGGCCGCCAACTAATGAAAAACTGTTTTTT. It yields the protein CASSLGPPTNEKLFF.